These 4 T cell receptor beta chains came from one sample sequenced in a study of blood T cell repertoires in COVID-19. Assay used: immunoSEQ multiplex PCR; TCRdb lists only in-frame clones, some missing. The sample records just under 350,000 clones, 85% to 90% being singletons. The sequencing sample was made of peripheral blood. The receptor set was obtained from a woman aged 45-65 years with COVID-19, enrolled during active disease.

V and J are TRBV18 and TRBJ1-5; D is unclear. The CDR3 consists of 13 residues. The V gene's germline CDR1 is KGHSH and CDR2 LQKENI. V gave up 0 bases and J gave up 9 bases, with 9 bases separating them. Here the CDR3 DNA reads TGTGCCAGCTCACCACCCGGTCGTTGGCCCCAGCATTTT. Protein sequence: CASSPPGRWPQHF. Combining the CDR3 with reference TRBV18 and TRBJ1-5 gives the whole variable domain NAGVMQNPRHLVRRRGQEARLRCSPMKGHSHVYWYRQLPEEGLKFMVYLQKENIIDESGMPKERFSAEFPKEGPSILRIQQVVRGDSAAYFCASSPPGRWPQHFGDGTRLSIL.

The chain links TRBV24-1 to TRBJ1-5; no clear D. V dropped 1 base and J dropped 2 bases, with 11 bases sitting between them. Germline V gene lookup returns CDR1 KGHDR and CDR2 SFDVKD. The CDR3 consists of 16 residues. The CDR3 DNA reads as TGTGCCACCAGTGATTTCGGTAGCGAAGGCAATCAGCCCCAGCATTTT. This encodes CATSDFGSEGNQPQHF.

The gene calls are TRBV21-1 and TRBJ2-5; the D call of TRBD1 is as the table states it, not checked on the DNA. TRBV21-1 is described as a pseudogene. The CDR3 has 16 residues. The CDR3: CASTNGQGGTRETQYF. The CDR3 DNA sequence: TGTGCCAGCACCAATGGACAGGGGGGTACGAGGGAGACCCAGTACTTC.

The chain is built from TRBV2 and TRBJ2-7; 13 bases align to TRBD2. This CDR3 comprises 15 residues. Unmatched junction bases numbered 1, after V lost 2 bases and J lost 3 bases. Looked up from germline, CDR1 is SNHLY and CDR2 is FYNNEI. This CDR3 is CASSERTSGSYEQYF. In DNA form, the CDR3 reads TGTGCCAGCAGTGAAAGGACTAGCGGGAGCTACGAGCAGTACTTC.